This T cell receptor (delta chain) originates from a study of Vδ1+ human thymocytes. Findings and caveats of the study: In the thymus, TRG and TRD repertoires looked highly polyclonal with Gaussian CDR3 lengths.

This clone was counted between two and nine times. Its antigen remains unknown. V dropped 0 bases and J dropped 7; count of bases not matched to a gene: 15. The CDR3 extends over 19 amino acids. The germline CDR1 and CDR2 sequences are TSWWSYY and QGS. The template was reverse-transcribed extracted RNA. CDR3 amplicons came from multiplex PCR with pooled V-gene forward and constant-region reverse primers. TCRdb re-analyzed the multiplex PCR reads via CATT. The table records approximately 24,000 delta-chain clones, more than 6% of them present only once. Sorted Vdelta1+ thymocytes were about 97% to 99.6% pure.

This chain uses TRDV1 with TRDJ1; TRDD3 matches 12 bases. Sample: Vdelta1+ gamma-delta thymocytes from the thymus. Stated subset: FACS-sorted CD3+ TCRalphabeta- TCRVdelta1+ TCRVdelta2- thymocytes. The source is a girl under three years old who had congenital heart surgery. CDR3 residues: CALGELVLPSWGIRGKLIF. CDR3 sequence (DNA): TGTGCTCTTGGGGAACTAGTCCTTCCTTCCTGGGGGATACGCGGTAAACTCATCTTT.